Listed below are T cell receptor beta chains from one sample, sequenced in a study of blood T cell repertoires in COVID-19. Clones were read by immunoSEQ multiplex PCR, and TCRdb kept only the in-frame ones, dropping some. The sample yields tens of thousands of clones, roughly nine tenths seen once. The sequenced sample was peripheral blood. These receptors were collected from a human donor with acute or convalescent COVID-19. The donor label of this sample is uncertain. Both conserved end residues are part of each CDR3. D genes are given only for firm matches. Rows may omit the clone size; those that give it use once, few, many or a size class.

NA | few | TRBJ1-1 | 13 | TRBV12-3/TRBV12-4 | CASSLQPNTEAFF | TGTGCCAGCAGTCTACAGCCGAACACTGAAGCTTTCTTT
NA | NA | TRBJ2-5 | 14 | TRBV21-1 | CASTQRGGGETQYF | TGTGCCAGCACACAGCGAGGGGGCGGAGAGACCCAGTACTTC
TRBD1 | NA | TRBJ2-7 | 13 | TRBV6-6 | CASSRDRGYEQYF | TGTGCCAGCAGCCGGGACAGGGGCTACGAGCAGTACTTC
TRBD2 | NA | TRBJ2-1 | 18 | TRBV4-1 | CASSQEGRLAGARNEQFF | TGCGCCAGCAGCCAAGAAGGCCGACTAGCGGGTGCTCGCAATGAGCAGTTCTTC
TRBD2 | NA | TRBJ2-7 | 17 | TRBV24-1 | CATSDSGLAGAQGGQYF | TGTGCCACCAGTGATTCCGGACTAGCGGGAGCCCAAGGGGGGCAGTACTTC
NA | once | TRBJ1-1 | 15 | TRBV10-3 | CAISEYSLPGTEAFF | TGTGCCATCAGTGAGTACTCTCTCCCGGGGACTGAAGCTTTCTTT
NA | NA | TRBJ1-4 | 15 | TRBV2 | CASSEEAQGREKLFF | TGTGCCAGCAGTGAAGAGGCGCAGGGAAGGGAAAAACTGTTTTTT
NA | once | TRBJ1-1 | 15 | TRBV30 | CAWRRALGRNTEAFF | TGTGCCTGGAGGAGAGCACTGGGGCGGAACACTGAAGCTTTCTTT
NA | NA | TRBJ2-7 | 13 | TRBV6-1 | CASSEGVGGEQYF | TGTGCCAGCAGTGAAGGGGTAGGGGGCGAGCAGTACTTC
TRBD2 | NA | TRBJ2-1 | 16 | TRBV11-2 | CASSPRGGGNYNEQFF | TGTGCCAGCAGCCCTCGGGGGGGCGGGAACTACAATGAGCAGTTCTTC
NA | NA | TRBJ1-1 | 13 | TRBV5-6 | CASSFAVNTEAFF | TGTGCCAGCAGCTTTGCAGTGAACACTGAAGCTTTCTTT
TRBD1 | few | TRBJ1-5 | 16 | TRBV19 | CASSIAGTGGDQPQHF | TGTGCCAGTAGTATAGCTGGGACAGGGGGGGATCAGCCCCAGCATTTT